Listed below are T cell receptor beta chains from one sample, sequenced in a study of cytomegalovirus exposure and HLA in healthy donors. Measured with immunoSEQ multiplex PCR; TCRdb has only the in-frame clones, and not every one. The repertoire holds about 140,000 clones, with around 80% as singletons. The sequenced sample was PBMCs. Receptors originate from a man aged 25-45 years in good health and CMV-seropositive. CDR3s leave out the opening cysteine and the closing phenylalanine or tryptophan. The order of the fields is CDR3 protein, J gene, V gene.

CDR3aa: ASSPYPLTGELF
j_gene: TRBJ2-2
v_gene: TRBV21-1

CDR3aa: ASSREDNEQF
j_gene: TRBJ2-1
v_gene: TRBV5-1

CDR3aa: ASSDPAGTGGIEQY
j_gene: -
v_gene: TRBV2

CDR3aa: ASSVALGGNTEAF
j_gene: TRBJ1-1
v_gene: TRBV2

CDR3aa: ASSPLGTGGDTEAF
j_gene: TRBJ1-1
v_gene: TRBV18

CDR3aa: ASSLRREKLF
j_gene: TRBJ1-4
v_gene: TRBV5-6

CDR3aa: ATSDGTETYNEQF
j_gene: TRBJ2-1
v_gene: TRBV15

CDR3aa: ASGPNRGMGGYT
j_gene: TRBJ1-2
v_gene: TRBV12-5

CDR3aa: SVEGAGGGADTQY
j_gene: TRBJ2-3
v_gene: TRBV29-1

CDR3aa: AIGADRVSYNEQF
j_gene: TRBJ2-1
v_gene: TRBV10-3

CDR3aa: AISAFTSGNNNEQF
j_gene: TRBJ2-1
v_gene: TRBV10-3

CDR3aa: ASSVLDSHTDTQY
j_gene: TRBJ2-3
v_gene: TRBV9

CDR3aa: ASHDGGPSPLH
j_gene: TRBJ1-6
v_gene: TRBV2

CDR3aa: AWSSTGIYEQY
j_gene: TRBJ2-7
v_gene: TRBV30